Sequencing of this T cell receptor beta chain was carried out in a study of shared clonotypes between healthy human individuals (dated by TCRdb to about 2020). Background on the whole study: A few men and a couple of women, aged 18 to 49 years, made up the cohort. Blood TCR repertoires of 5 or 6 healthy adults were deeply sequenced to estimate repertoire size and the extent of clonotype sharing between individuals. Per donor, three plates each were used for CD4 naive and CD4 memory, two for CD8 naive, and one for CD8 memory. To increase sequencing depth and limit assay-specific biases, TCR repertoire library preparation and sequencing were carried out by different laboratories using diverse techniques. Leukapheresis yielded between about 0.94 and 8.9 billion PBMCs per donor. What the research found in general, with its limitations: Naive subsets generally had larger estimated clonotype richness than memory subsets did. Across a few donors, around 5.4% of naive CD4, approximately 4% of naive CD8, 2.3% of memory CD4, and under 0.45% of memory CD8 clonotypes were shared. Based on pairwise subsampling, the degree of clonotype sharing among donors was expected to be affected by sequencing depth. Higher generation probabilities were observed for clonotypes shared by all four sorted-subset donors than for non-shared clonotypes. Sampling was limited to blood, and TCR repertoires in tissue likely differ from TCR repertoires in blood. Even with the large sequencing depth, rarefaction of the sorted-subset datasets indicated that sequencing was incomplete. The small number of donors limited the genetic and exposure-history diversity represented.

This clone was counted once. The target of this receptor is not known. No quality values exist for individual bases; no much larger clone is one base distant. There are 15 amino acids in the CDR3, from cysteine to phenylalanine inclusive. This entry keeps only the CDR3 DNA: 45 bases, framed from base 1. For this chain, trimming is 1 base at the V end and 0 bases at the J end, and the number of junction bases without a gene match is 2. The germline V gene specifies MGHRA as CDR1 and YSYEKL as CDR2. Using the deep immunoSEQ assay, TCR CDR3 regions were amplified from genomic DNA by multiplex PCR. Genomic DNA extracted from each cell subset was distributed evenly over all wells of several immunoSEQ 96-well plates, and each plate served as one replicate. For sorted subsets, each replicate PCR was loaded with 150 to 250 ng genomic DNA, equivalent to 30,000 to 35,000 T cell genomes. Purified libraries were quantified with a Qubit 3.0 fluorometer, sized on a Bioanalyzer 2100, and re-quantified with the KAPA Library Quantification kit. Every immunoSEQ 96-well plate was sequenced on a dedicated single-read 150-cycle Illumina NextSeq 550 flow cell. In the original analysis: The immunoSEQ output contained only junctional sequences without quality scores, so filtering could not match that applied to full-length reads. To assign V/J genes and CDR3, sequences were annotated against IMGT germline references using PyIR, a Python wrapper for IgBLAST v1.9. Any read was removed if the V/J assignment was weak (E-value above 1e-6), the CDR3 was missing, or the read contained stop codons, out-of-frame junctions, or ambiguous translated residues. V3J clonotypes were defined by identical inferred V gene, J gene, and CDR3 amino acid sequence. To compute the percentage overlap between repertoires, the number of shared unique clonotypes was divided by the size of the smaller repertoire. Richness of each repertoire was evaluated using RTK rarefaction, the Chao1 estimator, and Recon v2.1 estimates of unobserved clonotypes. OLGA was used to compute generation probabilities for all TCRbeta clonotypes that the gDNA method yielded from four donors. As stored in TCRdb, this immuneACCESS dataset retains in-frame rearrangements with V and J assigned. A fraction of the clones does not appear; measured against another copy, unresolved V genes explain less than half of the discrepancy, and the remainder lacks a known reason. The D gene and trimming were derived from the DNA, and the V and J assignments and clone size from that table. The sample yields hundreds of thousands of clones; about 96% were counted once. The top ten constitute around 0.32% of the sample.

Healthy HIV-negative adults with no recently reported acute infections or vaccinations were included as donors. Every donor was a Caucasian adult residing in Nashville, Tennessee, USA. The CD8 memory samples were a combination of magnetically selected CD45RO+ cells and CCR7-negative CD45RA+ effector memory (TemRA) cells. After blood collection by leukapheresis, PBMCs were isolated using Ficoll-Histopaque density gradient centrifugation and then cryopreserved in the vapor phase of liquid nitrogen. Analytical flow cytometry was used to check the purity and quantity of each magnetically sorted T cell population. Genomic DNA was isolated from every sorted fraction and measured by UV absorbance on a Nanodrop 2000c.

The sequence joins TRBV4-1 to TRBJ2-5; 7 nucleotides in the junction match TRBD1. Sequenced: memory CD8+ T cells sorted from blood. The cell subset or site label for this specimen denotes: CD45RO+ cells pooled with CCR7-negative TemRA cells. The clonotype comes from a man younger than 45 in good health. DNA sequence: TGCGCCAGCAGCCAAGGAACAGGGGACCAAGAGACCCAGTACTTC. It translates to CASSQGTGDQETQYF.